The source of this T cell receptor beta chain is a study of CD8+ T cells in alopecia areata. On the study more broadly: Oral tofacitinib, 5 to 10 mg twice daily, was given in an open-label trial.

RNA extraction and reverse transcription yielded cDNA as sequencing template. TCRdb keeps only in-frame clones here, not all; method: immunoSEQ multiplex PCR. This table holds about 150,000 clones, about 51% found once. Study results and caveats: Besides other cells, scalp samples also yield sequences of resident alphabeta T cells from normal skin.

V lost 5 bases, J lost 10 bases, and 18 bases lay in between. The CDR3 spans 15 residues. CDR1 and CDR2 (germline): MNHEY, SMNVEV (reference sequence). Concerning this clone: Its antigen is currently unknown.

This clonotype was sampled from a human donor with alopecia areata. The V call is TRBV27, the J call TRBJ1-6; perhaps TRBD1 as D (6 bases). The sample was CD8+ T cells sorted from blood, taken at week 0. CDR3 nucleotide sequence: TGTGCCAGCAGTCGACAACAGGGTGCCGGGTCACCCCTCCACTTT. Amino acids: CASSRQQGAGSPLHF.